This is a list of T cell receptor beta chains from one sample in a study of cytomegalovirus exposure and HLA in healthy donors. Measured with immunoSEQ multiplex PCR; TCRdb has only the in-frame clones, and not every one. The sample holds approximately 220,000 clones, less than 85% seen once. Sequenced: PBMCs. Receptor source: a man aged 18 to 30 in good health and CMV-seronegative. Both conserved end residues are part of each CDR3. D genes are given only for firm matches. Size is stated for part of the rows, as once, few or many counts, or as a class when the clone is expanded.

D	V	length	size	J	CDR3	DNA
TRBD2	TRBV2	15	-	TRBJ2-7	CASSTNFGGVYEQYF	TGTGCCAGCAGTACTAACTTCGGGGGGGTGTACGAGCAGTACTTC
-	TRBV7-5	15	-	TRBJ2-7	CARSLPSGYSYEQYF	TGTGCCAGAAGCTTACCTAGCGGGTACTCCTACGAGCAGTACTTC
-	TRBV10-2	13	-	TRBJ2-1	CASSPQGPNEQFF	TGCGCCAGCAGTCCCCAGGGGCCCAATGAGCAGTTCTTC
-	TRBV9	15	-	TRBJ1-6	CASSVGQGYNSPLHF	TGTGCCAGCAGCGTAGGTCAGGGGTATAATTCACCCCTCCACTTT
-	TRBV5-4	16	-	TRBJ1-4	CASSSRQGSTNEKLFF	TGTGCCAGCAGCTCTCGTCAGGGCTCAACTAATGAAAAACTGTTTTTT
TRBD2	TRBV7-8	14	-	TRBJ2-1	CASEKLGGFGEQFF	TGTGCCAGCGAAAAACTGGGGGGGTTCGGTGAGCAGTTCTTC
-	TRBV5-1	13	few	TRBJ2-7	CASSLGGDYEQYF	TGCGCCAGCAGCTTGGGGGGGGACTACGAGCAGTACTTC
TRBD2	TRBV9	14	-	TRBJ2-5	CASSAGGARETQYF	TGTGCCAGCAGCGCCGGGGGGGCGAGGGAGACCCAGTACTTC
TRBD2	TRBV18	13	-	TRBJ2-7	CASSLAGEDEQYF	TGTGCCAGCTCACTAGCGGGAGAGGACGAGCAGTACTTC
-	TRBV11-2	13	few	TRBJ1-5	CASSLDRVQPQHF	TGTGCCAGCAGCTTAGATCGGGTCCAGCCCCAGCATTTT
TRBD1	TRBV7-9	14	-	TRBJ2-7	CASSSRDRVYEQYF	TGTGCCAGCAGCAGCCGGGACAGGGTCTACGAGCAGTACTTC
-	TRBV6-1	17	-	TRBJ2-3	CASSEAVSFRRTDTQYF	TGTGCCAGCAGTGAAGCGGTATCGTTTAGGCGGACAGATACGCAGTATTTT
-	TRBV5-4	16	few	TRBJ1-4	CASSHRDPLTNEKLFF	TGTGCCAGCAGCCACAGGGACCCTTTAACTAATGAAAAACTGTTTTTT
-	TRBV19	14	-	TRBJ2-1	CASSTGTPWNEQFF	TGTGCCAGTAGTACCGGGACACCCTGGAATGAGCAGTTCTTC
-	TRBV2	16	-	TRBJ2-1	CASRGTAVSLYNEQFF	TGTGCCAGCAGAGGTACAGCTGTATCCCTCTACAATGAGCAGTTCTTC
-	TRBV28	14	few	TRBJ2-1	CASAPGGSYNEQFF	TGTGCCAGCGCACCAGGGGGGTCCTACAATGAGCAGTTCTTC
TRBD1	TRBV25-1	16	-	TRBJ1-1	CASSPIWDSMNTEAFF	TGTGCCAGCAGCCCGATCTGGGACAGCATGAACACTGAAGCTTTCTTT
-	TRBV19	14	-	TRBJ2-3	CASSIGTGTDTQYF	TGTGCCAGTAGTATAGGGACAGGCACAGATACGCAGTATTTT
-	TRBV6-1	16	-	TRBJ2-1	CASSEASGPSYNEQFF	TGTGCCAGCAGTGAAGCTAGCGGACCCTCCTACAATGAGCAGTTCTTC
-	TRBV6-1	13	-	TRBJ1-1	CASNRDGTTEAFF	TGTGCCAGCAACAGGGATGGAACCACTGAAGCTTTCTTT
-	TRBV5-1	14	-	TRBJ1-1	CASSSPDLNTEAFF	TGCGCCAGCAGCTCCCCGGACTTAAACACTGAAGCTTTCTTT
TRBD2	TRBV19	16	-	TRBJ2-5	CASSTYSTSGVKTQYF	TGTGCCAGTAGTACCTATTCGACTAGCGGCGTGAAGACCCAGTACTTC
TRBD1	TRBV28	12	-	TRBJ1-2	CASSGGQGAKTF	TGTGCCAGCAGTGGGGGACAGGGGGCGAAGACCTTC
-	TRBV29-1	16	-	TRBJ2-2	CSAHLFGSRVTGELFF	TGCAGCGCCCACTTATTCGGGAGCCGGGTCACCGGGGAGCTGTTTTTT
-	TRBV7-9	14	-	TRBJ2-1	CASSLDGVQNEQFF	TGTGCCAGCAGTTTGGACGGGGTTCAGAATGAGCAGTTCTTC
-	TRBV5-3	12	few	TRBJ2-7	CARSLRGHEQYF	TGTGCCAGAAGCTTGCGAGGCCACGAGCAGTACTTC
TRBD2	TRBV2	15	-	TRBJ2-3	CASKDRSGSTDTQYF	TGTGCCAGCAAGGACCGTAGCGGGAGTACAGATACGCAGTATTTT
TRBD1	TRBV5-1	16	-	TRBJ1-1	CASSFMTGGGNTEAFF	TGCGCCAGCAGCTTCATGACAGGGGGAGGAAACACTGAAGCTTTCTTT
-	TRBV28	15	-	TRBJ2-7	CASSLGLARSYEQYF	TGTGCCAGCAGTTTAGGTCTAGCGAGATCCTACGAGCAGTACTTC
TRBD1	TRBV27	13	-	TRBJ1-2	CASSLQGAQGYTF	TGTGCCAGCAGTTTACAGGGGGCTCAAGGCTACACCTTC
TRBD1	TRBV6-4	14	-	TRBJ1-2	CASSDSSSGGGYTF	TGTGCCAGCAGTGACTCGAGCTCAGGGGGCGGCTACACCTTC
-	TRBV4-1	16	-	TRBJ2-1	CASSQDLGGSYSEQFF	TGCGCCAGCAGCCAGGATCTCGGGGGATCCTACAGTGAGCAGTTCTTC
TRBD1	TRBV7-9	16	-	TRBJ2-7	CASSDPGTGRTYEQYF	TGTGCCAGCAGCGATCCTGGGACAGGGCGGACCTACGAGCAGTACTTC
-	TRBV6-1	15	-	TRBJ2-1	CASSPTAGQYNEQFF	TGTGCCAGCAGCCCCACAGCCGGACAGTACAATGAGCAGTTCTTC
-	TRBV18	15	-	TRBJ1-1	CASSPRTGFQMEAFF	TGTGCCAGCTCACCAAGAACAGGGTTTCAAATGGAAGCTTTCTTT
TRBD2	TRBV7-9	16	-	TRBJ2-3	CASSLRGRGGTDTQYF	TGTGCCAGCAGCTTACGCGGGAGGGGCGGCACAGATACGCAGTATTTT
TRBD1	TRBV7-9	14	-	TRBJ1-2	CSSSGQGRTDGYTF	TGTTCCAGCAGCGGACAGGGGAGGACGGATGGCTACACCTTC
TRBD1	TRBV7-6	20	-	TRBJ1-1	CASSLGSMGGRGQENTEAFF	TGTGCCAGCAGCTTAGGTTCGATGGGCGGCAGGGGGCAGGAGAACACTGAAGCTTTCTTT
TRBD2	TRBV2	15	-	TRBJ2-7	CASSEKAGGSYEQYF	TGTGCCAGCAGTGAAAAGGCGGGGGGCTCCTACGAGCAGTACTTC
-	TRBV15	14	-	TRBJ1-4	CATRAPGTNEKLFF	TGTGCCACCAGAGCCCCAGGGACTAATGAAAAACTGTTTTTT
-	TRBV6-1	14	-	TRBJ2-7	CASRGLVGYLEQYF	TGTGCCAGCAGGGGTCTAGTGGGTTATCTCGAGCAGTACTTC
-	TRBV12-5	15	-	TRBJ2-3	CASGLAVGGTDTQYF	TGTGCTAGTGGTTTGGCCGTGGGAGGAACAGATACGCAGTATTTT
TRBD2	TRBV6-4	12	-	TRBJ2-7	CDAGEGTYEQYF	TGTGACGCGGGGGAGGGAACCTACGAGCAGTACTTC
TRBD1	TRBV2	19	-	TRBJ2-5	CASSQGGTGAPGDQETQYF	TGTGCCAGCAGCCAAGGGGGGACAGGGGCCCCGGGCGACCAAGAGACCCAGTACTTC
-	TRBV5-1	13	-	TRBJ1-1	CASSLAGDTEAFF	TGCGCCAGCAGCTTGGCCGGGGACACTGAAGCTTTCTTT
TRBD1	TRBV15	14	-	TRBJ1-4	CATSSRTGGEKLFF	TGTGCCACCAGCAGCCGGACAGGGGGAGAAAAACTGTTTTTT
TRBD1	TRBV7-3	13	few	TRBJ1-1	CASRRQGDTEAFF	TGTGCCAGCAGGCGACAGGGAGACACTGAAGCTTTCTTT
-	TRBV9	15	-	TRBJ2-4	CASSVDAGLKNIQYF	TGTGCCAGCAGCGTAGATGCGGGGCTGAAAAACATTCAGTACTTC
TRBD2	TRBV27	13	-	TRBJ2-1	CASSTSGDNEQFF	TGTGCCAGCAGCACTAGCGGTGACAATGAGCAGTTCTTC
TRBD1	TRBV18	16	-	TRBJ1-1	CASSRGTEYMNTEAFF	TGTGCCAGCTCACGGGGGACAGAATATATGAACACTGAAGCTTTCTTT
-	TRBV27	14	few	TRBJ1-6	CASSRATENSPLHF	TGTGCCAGCAGTCGTGCAACAGAGAATTCACCCCTCCACTTT
-	TRBV29-1	12	-	TRBJ2-2	CSGGTYHGELFF	TGCAGCGGTGGGACTTATCACGGGGAGCTGTTTTTT
TRBD2	TRBV14	15	-	TRBJ2-7	CASSPKSGGLGEQYF	TGTGCCAGCAGCCCTAAAAGCGGGGGCCTCGGTGAGCAGTACTTC
TRBD1	TRBV2	13	-	TRBJ2-1	CASSQEGAGEQFF	TGTGCCAGCAGTCAAGAGGGGGCAGGGGAGCAGTTCTTC
-	TRBV9	11	-	TRBJ2-7	CASSVPSEQYF	TGTGCCAGCAGCGTACCCTCCGAGCAGTACTTC
-	TRBV18	14	few	TRBJ1-1	CASSPRGSNTEAFF	TGTGCCAGCTCACCAAGGGGGTCGAACACTGAAGCTTTCTTT
-	TRBV6-5	16	-	TRBJ1-4	CASSYSWGGTNEKLFF	TGTGCCAGCAGTTACTCATGGGGGGGCACGAATGAAAAACTGTTTTTT